This is a list of T cell receptor beta chains from one sample in a study of regulatory T cells in long-lasting Graves disease. TCRdb passed the multiplex PCR reads through MiXCR, listing each CDR3 protein once. The sample lists approximately 310,000 distinct CDR3 sequences; roughly 18% were seen once. The source material was peripheral blood mononuclear cells (PBMCs), sampled at new diagnosis, from a patient treated with antithyroid drugs. The source is a female donor with Graves disease. The CDR3 runs from the conserved cysteine through the conserved F or W. Fields, in order: clone size, V gene, J gene, D gene, CDR3 DNA, CDR3 protein. D genes are given only for firm matches. Expanded clones get a size class; other rows say once, few or many, or leave the size out.

clone_size: many; v_call: TRBV10-3; j_call: TRBJ2-7; d_call: .; cdr3_nt: TGTGCCATCAGTGGGCGACTACAGGCCTACGAGCAGTACTTC; cdr3_aa: CAISGRLQAYEQYF
clone_size: few; v_call: TRBV2; j_call: TRBJ2-7; d_call: TRBD2; cdr3_nt: TGTGCCAGCAGTCGGGAGGTAACTTACGAGCAGTACTTC; cdr3_aa: CASSREVTYEQYF
clone_size: many; v_call: TRBV10-2; j_call: TRBJ2-6; d_call: .; cdr3_nt: TGCGCCAGCAGTGAGTCGTTGATGAGGACTATCTCTGGGGCCAACGTCCTGACTTTC; cdr3_aa: CASSESLMRTISGANVLTF
clone_size: .; v_call: TRBV7-3; j_call: TRBJ2-3; d_call: .; cdr3_nt: TGTGCCAGCGCGCGGGGTATGGAAGATACGCAGTATTTT; cdr3_aa: CASARGMEDTQYF
clone_size: .; v_call: TRBV3-1; j_call: TRBJ2-7; d_call: TRBD2; cdr3_nt: TGTGCCAGCAGGATGGGAGGGCCGAGGAACGAGCAGTACTTC; cdr3_aa: CASRMGGPRNEQYF
clone_size: many; v_call: TRBV30; j_call: TRBJ1-6; d_call: .; cdr3_nt: TGTGCCTGGGGACTCTCCAGCTCCTATAATTCACCCCTCCACTTT; cdr3_aa: CAWGLSSSYNSPLHF
clone_size: few; v_call: TRBV5-1; j_call: TRBJ1-4; d_call: .; cdr3_nt: TGCGCCAGCAGCTTGGGGGCCGCAGGAGGGGAAAAACTGTTTTTT; cdr3_aa: CASSLGAAGGEKLFF
clone_size: many; v_call: TRBV12-3/TRBV12-4; j_call: TRBJ1-5; d_call: .; cdr3_nt: TGTGCCAGCAGCCTGAGGTTAGGTGCCATAATGAGCAATCAGCCCCAGCATTTT; cdr3_aa: CASSLRLGAIMSNQPQHF
clone_size: .; v_call: TRBV4-1; j_call: TRBJ2-7; d_call: .; cdr3_nt: TGCGCCAGCAGCCAAGATTACAACACCTACGAGCAGTACTTC; cdr3_aa: CASSQDYNTYEQYF
clone_size: many; v_call: TRBV19; j_call: TRBJ1-1; d_call: .; cdr3_nt: TGTGCCAGTAGTAGGGGCCTCACTGAAGCTTTCTTT; cdr3_aa: CASSRGLTEAFF
clone_size: .; v_call: TRBV19; j_call: TRBJ2-1; d_call: TRBD2; cdr3_nt: TGTGCCAGTAGCCCTTCGACTAGCCCCCGTGAGCAGTTCTTC; cdr3_aa: CASSPSTSPREQFF
clone_size: .; v_call: TRBV14; j_call: TRBJ2-3; d_call: .; cdr3_nt: TGTGCCAGCGGGGGTATCCTCACAGATACGCAGTATTTT; cdr3_aa: CASGGILTDTQYF
clone_size: many; v_call: TRBV27; j_call: TRBJ1-2; d_call: .; cdr3_nt: TGTGCCAGCAGTTTAGTGGGGACTAATGGCTACACCTTC; cdr3_aa: CASSLVGTNGYTF
clone_size: .; v_call: TRBV7-2; j_call: TRBJ1-1; d_call: .; cdr3_nt: TGTGCCAGCAGCTTTCGGGGGGGGAACACTGAAGCTTTCTTT; cdr3_aa: CASSFRGGNTEAFF
clone_size: many; v_call: TRBV19; j_call: TRBJ1-1; d_call: .; cdr3_nt: TGTGCCAGTGCTAGCAGGACAGCTGAAGCTTTCTTT; cdr3_aa: CASASRTAEAFF
clone_size: many; v_call: TRBV30; j_call: TRBJ1-5; d_call: .; cdr3_nt: TGTGCCTGGACCCGGGCCCGCAATCAGCCCCAGCATTTT; cdr3_aa: CAWTRARNQPQHF
clone_size: many; v_call: TRBV28; j_call: TRBJ2-1; d_call: TRBD1; cdr3_nt: TGTGCCACCCGGGGTAGCGGACAGGGCTATGAGCAGTTCTTC; cdr3_aa: CATRGSGQGYEQFF
clone_size: many; v_call: TRBV12-3/TRBV12-4; j_call: TRBJ2-3; d_call: .; cdr3_nt: TGTGCCAGCAGTCTTGGGACTGCAACAGATACGCAGTATTTT; cdr3_aa: CASSLGTATDTQYF
clone_size: .; v_call: TRBV10-3; j_call: TRBJ2-3; d_call: TRBD2; cdr3_nt: TGTGCCATCAGTGACCCACTAGCGGGAGGGGGAGATACGCAGTATTTT; cdr3_aa: CAISDPLAGGGDTQYF
clone_size: many; v_call: TRBV28; j_call: TRBJ2-7; d_call: TRBD2; cdr3_nt: TGTGCCAGCACCTCATGGGTTAGCGGGGCCACAAACTACGAGCAGTACTTC; cdr3_aa: CASTSWVSGATNYEQYF
clone_size: .; v_call: TRBV19; j_call: TRBJ2-3; d_call: .; cdr3_nt: TGTGCAGCCACTTCTAGCACAGATACGCAGTATTTT; cdr3_aa: CAATSSTDTQYF
clone_size: many; v_call: TRBV11-3; j_call: TRBJ2-5; d_call: .; cdr3_nt: TGTGCCAGCAGCTCGCAGAGGGGAGAGACCCAGTACTTC; cdr3_aa: CASSSQRGETQYF
clone_size: many; v_call: TRBV29-1; j_call: TRBJ2-7; d_call: TRBD1; cdr3_nt: TGCAGCGTCGCTCCGGGACAGGGTCCCAACGAGCAGTACTTC; cdr3_aa: CSVAPGQGPNEQYF
clone_size: .; v_call: TRBV24-1; j_call: TRBJ2-3; d_call: TRBD2; cdr3_nt: TGTGCCACCAGTGATACTAGCGGGAGGGCCAAAGATACGCAGTATTTT; cdr3_aa: CATSDTSGRAKDTQYF
clone_size: .; v_call: TRBV6-1; j_call: TRBJ2-4; d_call: .; cdr3_nt: TGTGCCAGCAATACCGGGACCTCCGGGCCCAAAAACATTCAGTACTTC; cdr3_aa: CASNTGTSGPKNIQYF
clone_size: many; v_call: TRBV12-5; j_call: TRBJ2-4; d_call: .; cdr3_nt: TGTGCTAGTGGTTTGTCGCGGGGCCCAGCCTCCAAAAACATTCAGTACTTC; cdr3_aa: CASGLSRGPASKNIQYF
clone_size: many; v_call: TRBV20-1; j_call: TRBJ2-2; d_call: .; cdr3_nt: TGCAGTGCCCTCGCGCCCCCGGGAGGGGGCCTGAACACCGGGGAGCTGTTTTTT; cdr3_aa: CSALAPPGGGLNTGELFF
clone_size: many; v_call: TRBV11-2; j_call: TRBJ2-7; d_call: TRBD2; cdr3_nt: TGTGCCAGCACCCACGGGGGGGCGGACGAGCAGTACTTC; cdr3_aa: CASTHGGADEQYF
clone_size: many; v_call: TRBV27; j_call: TRBJ2-1; d_call: .; cdr3_nt: TGTGCCAGCAGTTTGGACTATTCCAACAATGAGCAGTTCTTC; cdr3_aa: CASSLDYSNNEQFF
clone_size: few; v_call: TRBV4-1; j_call: TRBJ1-1; d_call: TRBD1; cdr3_nt: TGCGCCAGCTCCATGACAGGGGGCGGACGGGCTGAAGCTTTCTTT; cdr3_aa: CASSMTGGGRAEAFF
clone_size: .; v_call: TRBV9; j_call: TRBJ2-3; d_call: .; cdr3_nt: TGTGCCAGCAGCGTGAGTTCGCGGGGAAACACAGATACGCAGTATTTT; cdr3_aa: CASSVSSRGNTDTQYF
clone_size: many; v_call: TRBV6-5; j_call: TRBJ2-7; d_call: .; cdr3_nt: TGTGCCAGCAGTTACTCTAAAAGGGTCCTAGTTACCGTGGAGCAGTACTTC; cdr3_aa: CASSYSKRVLVTVEQYF
clone_size: .; v_call: TRBV11-2; j_call: TRBJ2-3; d_call: TRBD2; cdr3_nt: TGTGCCAGCAGCATTAGACTAGCGGGATCGGATACGCAGTATTTT; cdr3_aa: CASSIRLAGSDTQYF
clone_size: few; v_call: TRBV9; j_call: TRBJ2-2; d_call: .; cdr3_nt: TGTGCCAGCAGCTCCCAGGTTGGCGTCACCGGGGAGCTGTTTTTT; cdr3_aa: CASSSQVGVTGELFF
clone_size: many; v_call: TRBV10-3; j_call: TRBJ2-7; d_call: .; cdr3_nt: TGTGCCATCATGCAGGGCGACGAGCAGTACTTC; cdr3_aa: CAIMQGDEQYF
clone_size: many; v_call: TRBV27; j_call: TRBJ2-7; d_call: .; cdr3_nt: TGTGCCAGCAGTCCCTTACGCGGGAATGAGGACGAGCAGTACTTC; cdr3_aa: CASSPLRGNEDEQYF
clone_size: .; v_call: TRBV4-2; j_call: TRBJ2-5; d_call: .; cdr3_nt: TGTGCCAGCAGCCTCACCCCCGGGACGCCGGAGACGGAGACCCAGTACTTC; cdr3_aa: CASSLTPGTPETETQYF
clone_size: few; v_call: TRBV4-1; j_call: TRBJ2-7; d_call: .; cdr3_nt: TGCGCCAGCAGCCAAGGTTCTAGCCAACAGGTGTTATCCTACGAGCAGTACTTC; cdr3_aa: CASSQGSSQQVLSYEQYF
clone_size: .; v_call: TRBV5-6; j_call: TRBJ2-6; d_call: .; cdr3_nt: TGTGCCAGCAGCTCCGCGGGCGGGACTGGGGCCAACGTCCTGACTTTC; cdr3_aa: CASSSAGGTGANVLTF
clone_size: many; v_call: TRBV12-3/TRBV12-4; j_call: TRBJ1-5; d_call: .; cdr3_nt: TGTGCCAGCAGGCGCTCGGGGACGGGAGATAGCAATCAGCCCCAGCATTTT; cdr3_aa: CASRRSGTGDSNQPQHF
clone_size: .; v_call: TRBV4-1; j_call: TRBJ2-1; d_call: TRBD2; cdr3_nt: TGCGCCAGCAGCACGATCAGCGGGAATGCCTACAATGAGCAGTTCTTC; cdr3_aa: CASSTISGNAYNEQFF
clone_size: .; v_call: TRBV28; j_call: TRBJ2-7; d_call: TRBD1; cdr3_nt: TGTGCCAGCAGTGGGGTGGGACAGGGGGCGGGAGAGCAGTACTTC; cdr3_aa: CASSGVGQGAGEQYF
clone_size: many; v_call: TRBV6-1; j_call: TRBJ2-4; d_call: TRBD2; cdr3_nt: TGTGCCAGCAGACGACTAGCGGGAGGGCTAGCCAAAAACATTCAGTACTTC; cdr3_aa: CASRRLAGGLAKNIQYF
clone_size: .; v_call: TRBV4-1; j_call: TRBJ2-1; d_call: .; cdr3_nt: TGCGCCAGCAGCCAGGACCAGGAGGGCCAGCAGTTCTTC; cdr3_aa: CASSQDQEGQQFF
clone_size: .; v_call: TRBV5-1; j_call: TRBJ2-5; d_call: .; cdr3_nt: TGCGCCAGCAGCTTGGGTCAGAGGAGAGAAGAGACCCAGTACTTC; cdr3_aa: CASSLGQRREETQYF
clone_size: many; v_call: TRBV20-1; j_call: TRBJ2-1; d_call: TRBD2; cdr3_nt: TGCAGTGCTAGACTAGCGGGAAGGCCCTACAATGAGCAGTTCTTC; cdr3_aa: CSARLAGRPYNEQFF
clone_size: many; v_call: TRBV7-9; j_call: TRBJ2-3; d_call: TRBD1; cdr3_nt: TGTGCCAGCAGCCGTCCTGTCGAACAGGGGACAGATACGCAGTATTTT; cdr3_aa: CASSRPVEQGTDTQYF
clone_size: many; v_call: TRBV7-9; j_call: TRBJ2-5; d_call: .; cdr3_nt: TGTGCCAGCAGCTTACAGGGGTCTCAAGAGACCCAGTACTTC; cdr3_aa: CASSLQGSQETQYF
clone_size: many; v_call: TRBV28; j_call: TRBJ2-7; d_call: .; cdr3_nt: TGTGCCAGCAGTTGGGCAGGGACCTACGAGCAGTACTTC; cdr3_aa: CASSWAGTYEQYF
clone_size: few; v_call: TRBV20-1; j_call: TRBJ2-5; d_call: .; cdr3_nt: TGCAGTGCTAGAGACCCGTTCGATGCCGAGACCCAGTACTTC; cdr3_aa: CSARDPFDAETQYF
clone_size: many; v_call: TRBV12-3/TRBV12-4; j_call: TRBJ2-5; d_call: .; cdr3_nt: TGTGCCAGCAGTTTGTCCTACATTGAGACCCAGTACTTC; cdr3_aa: CASSLSYIETQYF
clone_size: many; v_call: TRBV25-1; j_call: TRBJ1-6; d_call: .; cdr3_nt: TGTGCCAGCAGTGTCACAGGTCTGAGTTCACCCCTCCACTTT; cdr3_aa: CASSVTGLSSPLHF
clone_size: many; v_call: TRBV6-5; j_call: TRBJ2-7; d_call: .; cdr3_nt: TGTGCCAGCAGTTACTCATCGGGGCGCTACGAGCAGTACTTC; cdr3_aa: CASSYSSGRYEQYF
clone_size: many; v_call: TRBV28; j_call: TRBJ2-1; d_call: .; cdr3_nt: TGTGCCAGCAGTTTAGAGGAGCACAATGAGCAGTTCTTC; cdr3_aa: CASSLEEHNEQFF
clone_size: .; v_call: TRBV15; j_call: TRBJ1-1; d_call: .; cdr3_nt: TGTGCCACCAGCAGAGTCCCTCTAGTGAGTGGGGACACTGAAGCTTTCTTT; cdr3_aa: CATSRVPLVSGDTEAFF
clone_size: many; v_call: TRBV10-3; j_call: TRBJ1-6; d_call: TRBD1; cdr3_nt: TGTGCCATCAGTAAGAAGACAGGGATGCATAATTCACCCCTCCACTTT; cdr3_aa: CAISKKTGMHNSPLHF
clone_size: many; v_call: TRBV30; j_call: TRBJ2-3; d_call: TRBD1; cdr3_nt: TGTGCCTGGACCCCGGGACAGACAGATACGCAGTATTTT; cdr3_aa: CAWTPGQTDTQYF
clone_size: many; v_call: TRBV7-8; j_call: TRBJ2-5; d_call: .; cdr3_nt: TGTGCCAGCAGCATCCCCCGGGGGCAAGAGACCCAGTACTTC; cdr3_aa: CASSIPRGQETQYF
clone_size: many; v_call: TRBV5-1; j_call: TRBJ1-6; d_call: .; cdr3_nt: TGCGCCAGCAGCTTGGGGGGCGCGGGCCCCCACCCTAATTCACCCCTCCACTTT; cdr3_aa: CASSLGGAGPHPNSPLHF